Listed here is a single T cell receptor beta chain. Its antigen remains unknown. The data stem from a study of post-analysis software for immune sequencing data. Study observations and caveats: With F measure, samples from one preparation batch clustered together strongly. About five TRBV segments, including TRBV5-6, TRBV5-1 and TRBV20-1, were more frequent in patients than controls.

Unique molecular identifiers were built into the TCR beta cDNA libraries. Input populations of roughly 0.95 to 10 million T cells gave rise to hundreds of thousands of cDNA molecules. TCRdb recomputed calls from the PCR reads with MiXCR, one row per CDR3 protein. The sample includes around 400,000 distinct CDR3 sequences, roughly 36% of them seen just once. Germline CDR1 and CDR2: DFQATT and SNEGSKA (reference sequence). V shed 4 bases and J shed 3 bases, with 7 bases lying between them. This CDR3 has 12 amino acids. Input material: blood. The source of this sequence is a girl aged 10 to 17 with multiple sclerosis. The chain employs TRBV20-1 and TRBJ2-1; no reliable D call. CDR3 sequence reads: CSATRDYNEQFF. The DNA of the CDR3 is TGCAGTGCTACAAGGGACTACAATGAGCAGTTCTTC.